Reported below is one TCR beta chain. This clone's antigen is unknown. The input lacks base qualities; no much larger clone sits a single base away. The sample belongs to a study of T cell responses to AZD1222 COVID-19 vaccine (dated by TCRdb to the early 2020s). Concerning the study at large: AZD1222 recipients whose second dose came at about 4 weeks and those whose second dose came at about 12 weeks were combined into one group, since spike-specific TCR depth and breadth did not differ between the two schedules. A total of about 240 trial participants underwent TCR sequencing, of whom 207 received two doses of AZD1222 and about 25 received two doses of the MenACWY control vaccine. Trial participants were enrolled by age into subgroups of 18-55, 56-69 and 70-plus years, and around 150, 28 and 57 TCR-sequenced participants, respectively, were included in these subgroups. On the study overall, not on this receptor specifically: Reportedly, almost half of the unique spike-specific TCRs recognized epitopes lying outside the regions that are mutated in the B.1.351 and B.1.1.7 variants. Most participants were white British and females outnumbered males, and the authors suggested that clonal diversity may have been underestimated. Because no day 14 peak-response samples were available, repertoires were characterized only after the peak T cell response. The 56-69-year group was small, and its depth increase did not reach significance, likely because of low power. Only a handful of AZD1222 recipients were SARS-CoV-2 seropositive at baseline, limiting conclusions about previously exposed vaccinees. Spike-specific TCR breadth and depth rose significantly after two AZD1222 doses compared with day 0 and with MenACWY recipients. The vaccine-associated CD4 TCRs covered the entire spike protein, and the dominant responses fell in regions 160-218 and 743-854.

The time point label of this sample denotes: baseline before first vaccination. Vaccinee samples came from UK trials COV001 and COV002, including a single-blind randomized controlled phase 2/3 trial of AZD1222 (ChAdOx1 nCoV-19) in healthy adults. For TCRbeta chain sequencing, PBMC samples from trial participants were taken at day 0 and at day 28 after the second dose. Sequences SEHNR (CDR1) and FQNEAQ (CDR2) are obtained from the germline V gene (reference sequence). V is pared back by 5 bases and J by 5 bases, with 27 bases lying between the germline termini. The CDR3 sequence holds 18 residues, the cysteine and phenylalanine included. The DNA shown is the 54-base CDR3, in frame from base 1. The CDR3 regions of human TCRbeta chains were analyzed by immunosequencing. Processing in the source paper ran as follows. TCRs in the repertoires were matched against a reference library of SARS-CoV-2-specific TCRs that had been generated with the MIRA antigen-specificity platform. Breadth was defined as the fraction of unique TCRs that were SARS-CoV-2-associated. Depth was defined as the fraction of total T cells that were SARS-CoV-2-associated. Using the MIRA data, each spike-specific TCR was assigned both to the spike region to which the TCR was reactive and to a CD4 or CD8 class. Log10-transformed breadth and depth values were compared by one-way ANOVA with Sidak's multiple comparisons tests. Imported from immuneACCESS, the table was reduced by TCRdb to in-frame sequences with V and J called. These copies leave out some clones; in studies compared against another copy, an unresolved V gene accounts for under half, and the cause of the remainder is not known. The D gene and trimming were derived from the DNA, and the V and J assignments and clone size from that table. The sample yields some 150,000 clones; approximately 88% were counted once. 2.2% of the sample comes from the top ten.

The sequence joins TRBV7-9 to TRBJ1-1, and possibly TRBD1, on 5 matching bases. The receptor comes from an adult in good health. The source material was peripheral blood, sampled on day 0 of AZD1222 vaccination. The CDR3 sequence is CASSALRGPGKAGTEAFF. In nucleotides, the sequence is TGTGCCAGCAGCGCCCTAAGGGGACCCGGGAAAGCGGGGACTGAAGCTTTCTTT.